Detailed here is one T cell receptor beta chain. The target antigen is unknown. The entry originates in a study of identical twins. Study observations and caveats: In cord blood, abundant beta clonotypes had fewer insertions; memory showed no trend. Weaker excess sharing between twins was seen in beta out-of-frame sequences. For monozygotic twins, models underestimated out-of-frame TCR alpha sharing.

Trimming took 5 bases from V and 5 from J, leaving 19 bases between them. The CDR3 has 15 amino acids. Healthy Caucasian individuals made up all the donors. TCRdb passed the 5' RACE reads through MiXCR, listing each CDR3 protein once. Counted here are approximately 490,000 distinct CDR3 sequences, about 20% occurring once; the ten biggest clones make up 0.48%. In addition, the sample was reused for a study of yellow fever vaccine responses in identical twins.

The chain is built from TRBV12-3 or TRBV12-4 and TRBJ2-7; weak D call: TRBD2 (6 bases). The sample comprised CD4+ T cells sorted from blood. This TCR derives from a woman under 30 in good health. The CDR3 is CASSHHNGLHNEQYF. In DNA form, the CDR3 reads TGTGCCAGCAGTCACCATAATGGACTACACAACGAGCAGTACTTC.